A single sample gave rise to the 9 T cell receptor beta chains below, sequenced in a study of cytomegalovirus exposure and HLA in healthy donors. The data were produced by immunoSEQ multiplex PCR, yet TCRdb's version contains in-frame clones alone and is incomplete. The sample yields about 280,000 clones, 70% to 90% seen once. Sequenced: PBMCs. These receptors were collected from a woman aged 18 to 35 in good health and CMV-seronegative.

This clone was observed a few times. This chain uses TRBV7-2 with TRBJ1-5; no firm D call. Per germline, CDR1 SGHTA and CDR2 FQGNSA. The CDR3 contains 13 residues. V dropped 5 bases and J dropped 5 bases, with 10 bases sitting between them. In DNA form, the CDR3 reads TGTGCCAGCAGCGTTTTGGGCGATCAGCCCCAGCATTTT. Translating gives CASSVLGDQPQHF.

The chain is built from TRBV5-1 and TRBJ2-2; 11 bases fit TRBD2. J was trimmed by 5 bases and V by 1 base; bases with no gene match: 4. This CDR3 is built from 16 residues. CDR1 is SGHRS, CDR2 YFSETQ, per germline. CDR3 sequence reads: CASSLWGTSGTGELFF. Here the CDR3 DNA reads TGCGCCAGCAGCTTGTGGGGGACTAGCGGAACCGGGGAGCTGTTTTTT.

This sequence joins TRBV4-2 and TRBJ2-1; unclear D gene. The germline gives CDR1 LGHNA, CDR2 YNFKEQ. This CDR3 is 15 amino acids long. With 3 bases removed from V and 3 bases from J, the gap between germline ends came to 12 bases. The CDR3 is CASSQAVLIYNEQFF. For the CDR3, the DNA is TGTGCCAGCAGCCAGGCGGTATTGATCTACAATGAGCAGTTCTTC.

The V call is TRBV7-9, the J call TRBJ1-1, with D perhaps TRBD1 (6 bases). Trimming stripped 8 bases from V and 4 bases from J, with 17 bases between. The CDR3 is 14 amino acids. Germline V lookup: CDR1 SEHNR, CDR2 FQNEAQ (reference sequence). The chain's CDR3 is CASYQGRAGTEAFF. The CDR3 region has the DNA TGTGCCAGCTATCAGGGGCGAGCAGGCACTGAAGCTTTCTTT.

This chain uses TRBV28 with TRBJ1-1; D may be TRBD1 (5 bases). CDR3 length: 14 amino acids. V lost 2 bases, J lost 4 bases, and 11 bases lay in between. The germline V gene encodes CDR1 MDHEN and CDR2 SYDVKM. Written as DNA, the CDR3 is TGTGCCAGCAGTTTAACCCAGGGAGGCACTGAAGCTTTCTTT. It translates to CASSLTQGGTEAFF.

The chain uses TRBV11-1 and TRBJ2-7, with D perhaps TRBD2 (6 bases). This CDR3 is 15 amino acids long. CDR1 and CDR2 (germline): SGHAT, FQDESV (reference sequence). Trimming shortened V by 5 bases and J by 0 bases, and 14 bases separated the two germline ends. The chain's CDR3 is CASSAGRSASYEQYF. DNA of the CDR3: TGTGCCAGCAGCGCGGGACGGTCAGCCTCCTACGAGCAGTACTTC.

V is TRBV9 and J is TRBJ1-1; tentatively, D is TRBD1 (5 bases). The CDR3 totals 15 residues. Germline V gene sequence: CDR1 SGDLS, CDR2 YYNGEE. V was cut by 4 bases and J by 4 bases, with 17 bases left in between. CDR3 loop: CASSPLVGGSTEAFF. The CDR3 DNA is TGTGCCAGCAGCCCCCTTGTGGGGGGGAGCACTGAAGCTTTCTTT.

This clone was detected once. J is TRBJ2-2 and V is TRBV25-1; 7 nucleotides match TRBD1. J lost 3 bases, V lost 4 bases, and 8 bases had no gene match. Germline V CDR1 and CDR2: MGHDK, SYGVNS. CDR3 length: 16 residues. This CDR3 is CASSAPTGLDTGELFF. As DNA, the CDR3 is TGTGCCAGCAGTGCCCCGACAGGGCTGGACACCGGGGAGCTGTTTTTT.

The genes are TRBV7-6 and TRBJ2-1; D gene ambiguous. The germline V gene encodes CDR1 SGHVS and CDR2 FNYEAQ. The CDR3 sequence is 16 residues long. V lost 5 bases to trimming and J lost 4 bases, with 18 bases between them. The CDR3 DNA follows: TGTGCCAGCAGCCACGAAACTGGTCGGGTGTACAATGAGCAGTTCTTC. It encodes CASSHETGRVYNEQFF.